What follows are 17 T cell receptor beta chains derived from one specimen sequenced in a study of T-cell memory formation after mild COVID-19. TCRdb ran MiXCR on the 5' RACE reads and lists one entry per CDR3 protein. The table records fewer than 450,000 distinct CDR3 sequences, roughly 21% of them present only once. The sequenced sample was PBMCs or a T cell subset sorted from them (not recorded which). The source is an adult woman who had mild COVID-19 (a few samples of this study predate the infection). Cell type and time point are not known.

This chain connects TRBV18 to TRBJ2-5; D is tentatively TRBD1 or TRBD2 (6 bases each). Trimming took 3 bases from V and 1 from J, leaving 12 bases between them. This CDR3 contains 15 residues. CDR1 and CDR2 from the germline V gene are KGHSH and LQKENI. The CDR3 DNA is TGTGCCAGCTCACCCCGACTAGGGGGCCAAGAGACCCAGTACTTC. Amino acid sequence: CASSPRLGGQETQYF.

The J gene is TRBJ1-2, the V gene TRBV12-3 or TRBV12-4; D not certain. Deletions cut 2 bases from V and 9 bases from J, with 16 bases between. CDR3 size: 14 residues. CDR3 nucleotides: TGTGCCAGCAGTTTAAAGCTAGGAGGGTCTAGCTACACCTTC. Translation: CASSLKLGGSSYTF.

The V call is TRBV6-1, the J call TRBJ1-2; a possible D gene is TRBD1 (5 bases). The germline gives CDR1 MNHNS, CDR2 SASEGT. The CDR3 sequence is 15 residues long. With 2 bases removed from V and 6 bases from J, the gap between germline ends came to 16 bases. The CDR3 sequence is CASSERGGGADGYTF. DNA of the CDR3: TGTGCCAGCAGTGAAAGGGGCGGGGGAGCTGATGGCTACACCTTC.

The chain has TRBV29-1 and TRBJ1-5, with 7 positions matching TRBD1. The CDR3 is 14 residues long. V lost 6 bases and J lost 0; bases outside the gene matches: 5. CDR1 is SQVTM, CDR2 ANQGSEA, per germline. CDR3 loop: CSVYRGPSNQPQHF. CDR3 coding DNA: TGCAGCGTCTACAGGGGCCCTAGCAATCAGCCCCAGCATTTT.

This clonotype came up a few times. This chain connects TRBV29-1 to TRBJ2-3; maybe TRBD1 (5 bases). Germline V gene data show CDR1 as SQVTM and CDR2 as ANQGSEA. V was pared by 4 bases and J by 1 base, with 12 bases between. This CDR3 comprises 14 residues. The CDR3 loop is CSVVGRRGTDTQYF. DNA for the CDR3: TGCAGCGTTGTGGGGCGTCGAGGCACAGATACGCAGTATTTT.

The CDR3 DNA is TGTGCCAGTAGTATAGGGTTTGGGAGCAATCAGCCCCAGCATTTT. Translation gives CASSIGFGSNQPQHF. V gene TRBV19 combines with J gene TRBJ1-5; D not certain. The CDR3 is 15 residues long. Germline CDR1 reads LNHDA; CDR2 reads SQIVND (reference sequence). V was cut by 1 base and J by 1 base, with 8 bases left in between.

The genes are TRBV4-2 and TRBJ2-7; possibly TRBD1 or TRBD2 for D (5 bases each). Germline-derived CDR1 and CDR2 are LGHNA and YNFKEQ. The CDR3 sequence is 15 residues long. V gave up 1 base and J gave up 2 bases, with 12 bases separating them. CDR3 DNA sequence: TGTGCCAGCAGCCAAGGATGGGACGTAACCTACGAGCAGTACTTC. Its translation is CASSQGWDVTYEQYF.

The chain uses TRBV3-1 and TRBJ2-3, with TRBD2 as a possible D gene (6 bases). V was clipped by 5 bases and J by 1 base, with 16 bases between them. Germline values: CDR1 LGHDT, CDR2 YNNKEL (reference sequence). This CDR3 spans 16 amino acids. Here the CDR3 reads CASSYVGGVGTDTQYF. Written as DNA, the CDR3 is TGTGCCAGCAGCTACGTCGGCGGGGTTGGCACAGATACGCAGTATTTT.

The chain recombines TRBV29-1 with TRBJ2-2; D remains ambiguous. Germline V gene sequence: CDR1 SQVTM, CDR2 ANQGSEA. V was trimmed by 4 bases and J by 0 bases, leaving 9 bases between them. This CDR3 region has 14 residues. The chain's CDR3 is CSVVRTPNTGELFF. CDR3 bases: TGCAGCGTTGTTAGGACCCCGAACACCGGGGAGCTGTTTTTT.

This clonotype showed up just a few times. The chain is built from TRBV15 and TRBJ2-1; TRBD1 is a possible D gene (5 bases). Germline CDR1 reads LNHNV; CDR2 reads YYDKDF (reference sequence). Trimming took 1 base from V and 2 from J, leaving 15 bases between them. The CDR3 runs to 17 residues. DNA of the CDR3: TGTGCCACCAGCAGAGTACAGGTGTTAGGGACCTACAATGAGCAGTTCTTC. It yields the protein CATSRVQVLGTYNEQFF.

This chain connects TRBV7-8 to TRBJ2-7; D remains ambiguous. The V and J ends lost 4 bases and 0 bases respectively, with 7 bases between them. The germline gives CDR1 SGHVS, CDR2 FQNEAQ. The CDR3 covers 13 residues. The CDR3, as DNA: TGTGCCAGCAGCTACCACACCTCCTACGAGCAGTACTTC. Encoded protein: CASSYHTSYEQYF.

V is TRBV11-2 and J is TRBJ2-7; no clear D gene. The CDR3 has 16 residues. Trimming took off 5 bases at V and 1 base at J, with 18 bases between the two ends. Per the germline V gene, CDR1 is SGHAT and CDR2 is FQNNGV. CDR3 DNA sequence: TGTGCCAGCAGCAAGGCCCCCGTGGTGGGGTCCTACGAGCAGTACTTC. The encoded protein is CASSKAPVVGSYEQYF.

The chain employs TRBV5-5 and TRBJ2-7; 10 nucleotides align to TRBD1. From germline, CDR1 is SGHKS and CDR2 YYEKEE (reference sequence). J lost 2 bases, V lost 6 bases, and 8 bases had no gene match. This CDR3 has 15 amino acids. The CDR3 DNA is TGTGCCAGCACCCCAACCGGGACAGGGGCCTACGAGCAGTACTTC. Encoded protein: CASTPTGTGAYEQYF.

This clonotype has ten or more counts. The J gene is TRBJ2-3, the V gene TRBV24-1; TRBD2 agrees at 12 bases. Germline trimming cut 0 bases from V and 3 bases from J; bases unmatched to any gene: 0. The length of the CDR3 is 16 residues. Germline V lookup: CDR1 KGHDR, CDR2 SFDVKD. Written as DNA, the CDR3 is TGTGCCACCAGTGATTTGCTAGCGGGAGGGACAGATACGCAGTATTTT. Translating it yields CATSDLLAGGTDTQYF.

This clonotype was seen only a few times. The DNA of the CDR3 is TGCGCCAGCAGCTTGGCCTCTAGCGGGCACTACAATGAGCAGTTCTTC. As protein: CASSLASSGHYNEQFF. This chain joins TRBV5-1 and TRBJ2-1; 8 bases agree with TRBD2. Germline CDR1 is SGHRS and CDR2 is YFSETQ. Germline trimming cut 0 bases from V and 3 bases from J; bases unmatched to any gene: 5. The CDR3 covers 16 residues. Full variable domain (missing parts from reference TRBV5-1 and TRBJ2-1): KAGVTQTPRYLIKTRGQQVTLSCSPISGHRSVSWYQQTPGQGLQFLFEYFSETQRNKGNFPGRFSGRQFSNSRSEMNVSTLELGDSALYLCASSLASSGHYNEQFFGPGTRLTVL.

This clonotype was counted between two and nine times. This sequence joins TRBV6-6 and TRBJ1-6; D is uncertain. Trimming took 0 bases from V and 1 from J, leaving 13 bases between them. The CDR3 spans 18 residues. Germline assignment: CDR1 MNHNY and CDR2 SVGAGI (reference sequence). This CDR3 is CASSYSITVVSYNSPLHF. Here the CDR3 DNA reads TGTGCCAGCAGTTACTCGATTACAGTTGTTTCCTATAATTCACCCCTCCACTTT.

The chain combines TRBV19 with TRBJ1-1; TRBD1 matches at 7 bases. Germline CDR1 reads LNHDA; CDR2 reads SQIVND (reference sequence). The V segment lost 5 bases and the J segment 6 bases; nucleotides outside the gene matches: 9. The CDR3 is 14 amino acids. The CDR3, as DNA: TGTGCCAGTAGTGTTCAAGACAGGGCCCCTGAAGCTTTCTTT. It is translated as CASSVQDRAPEAFF.